This T cell receptor beta chain was sequenced for a study of chemoradiotherapy in HPV16-positive cancers. V lost 4 bases to trimming and J lost 2 bases, with 13 bases between them. This CDR3 is built from 15 residues. In germline, CDR1 is MNHEY, CDR2 SMNVEV (reference sequence). Assay used: immunoSEQ multiplex PCR; TCRdb lists only in-frame clones, some missing. The sample contains approximately 20,000 clones, approximately 89% of which appear only once. This receptor was obtained from a human donor with HPV-associated anogenital cancer. Sequencing was performed on blood, taken from a patient who underwent chemoradiotherapy. The V gene is TRBV27, the J gene TRBJ2-3; D call uncertain. The CDR3 bases are TGTGCCAGCAGTTCGCCCCCCTTTACCACAGATACGCAGTATTTT. Its protein is CASSSPPFTTDTQYF.